This is a list of T cell receptor beta chains from one sample in a study of blood T cell repertoires in COVID-19. The method was immunoSEQ multiplex PCR; TCRdb's version includes in-frame clones alone and lacks a portion of them. This sample has about 370,000 clones; around 91% occur once, and the top ten carry 0.9% to 1.1%. The sample comprised PBMCs or T cells enriched from blood (not recorded which). The receptors here all came from a man aged 18 to 29 who had recovered from COVID-19. The CDR3 runs from the conserved cysteine through the conserved F or W. D genes are given only for firm matches. Clone size is shown for a subset of rows, as once, few, many or a class of expanded clone.

V: TRBV11-2; size: few; D: TRBD1; J: TRBJ1-1; CDR3: CASSRDRVGTEAFF; DNA: TGTGCCAGCAGCCGGGACAGGGTTGGAACTGAAGCTTTCTTT
V: TRBV2; size: .; D: .; J: TRBJ1-1; CDR3: CASSGARRGTEAFF; DNA: TGTGCCAGCAGTGGAGCAAGGCGGGGGACTGAAGCTTTCTTT
V: TRBV6-5; size: .; D: .; J: TRBJ1-2; CDR3: CASSNNAGPGYTF; DNA: TGTGCCAGCAGTAACAACGCGGGGCCCGGCTACACCTTC
V: TRBV4-1; size: few; D: .; J: TRBJ2-1; CDR3: CASSYPTGIYLNEQFF; DNA: TGCGCCAGCAGTTATCCTACAGGGATTTATTTAAATGAGCAGTTCTTC
V: TRBV7-9; size: .; D: TRBD1; J: TRBJ2-7; CDR3: CASSLRAGGKTYEQYF; DNA: TGTGCCAGCAGCTTAAGGGCAGGGGGTAAGACCTACGAGCAGTACTTC
V: TRBV7-2; size: .; D: .; J: TRBJ2-1; CDR3: CASSSFSGLLQEQFF; DNA: TGTGCCAGCAGCTCCTTCTCTGGACTGCTTCAGGAGCAGTTCTTC
V: TRBV6-5; size: .; D: TRBD1; J: TRBJ1-4; CDR3: CASSPGQGYEKLFF; DNA: TGTGCCAGCAGTCCCGGACAGGGGTACGAAAAACTGTTTTTT
V: TRBV7-2; size: .; D: .; J: TRBJ1-5; CDR3: CASSLWAGSGNQPQHF; DNA: TGTGCCAGCAGCTTATGGGCAGGTAGCGGCAATCAGCCCCAGCATTTT
V: TRBV30; size: .; D: TRBD1; J: TRBJ1-4; CDR3: CALDRGGEKLFF; DNA: TGTGCCTTGGACAGGGGTGGGGAAAAACTGTTTTTT
V: TRBV11-2; size: few; D: .; J: TRBJ1-6; CDR3: CASSLDPGAGGNSPLHF; DNA: TGTGCCAGCAGCTTAGATCCAGGGGCAGGCGGGAATTCACCCCTCCACTTT
V: TRBV4-1; size: .; D: TRBD2; J: TRBJ2-2; CDR3: CASSQEERGVLAGELFF; DNA: TGCGCCAGCAGCCAAGAGGAGCGGGGGGTTTTGGCCGGGGAGCTGTTTTTT
V: TRBV19; size: .; D: .; J: TRBJ2-5; CDR3: CASSIEWGRLKAETQYF; DNA: TGTGCCAGTAGTATAGAGTGGGGCAGGTTAAAGGCAGAGACCCAGTACTTC
V: TRBV10-3; size: .; D: .; J: TRBJ1-2; CDR3: CAISERTPGESGYTF; DNA: TGTGCCATCAGTGAGCGAACCCCGGGGGAGAGTGGCTACACCTTC
V: TRBV18; size: .; D: TRBD2; J: TRBJ2-1; CDR3: CASSKSSGDALSRYNEQFF; DNA: TGTGCCAGCTCAAAGTCTAGCGGGGACGCTCTTTCCCGTTACAATGAGCAGTTCTTC
V: TRBV5-1; size: .; D: TRBD1; J: TRBJ2-7; CDR3: CASRPGQGTYEQYF; DNA: TGCGCCAGCAGGCCGGGACAGGGCACCTACGAGCAGTACTTC
V: TRBV2; size: .; D: .; J: TRBJ2-3; CDR3: CASTPRTGLTQYF; DNA: TGTGCCAGCACCCCGCGTACAGGTCTTACGCAGTATTTT
V: TRBV19; size: .; D: TRBD1; J: TRBJ1-1; CDR3: CASSTLQGAGSTEAFF; DNA: TGTGCCAGTAGTACGTTACAGGGGGCAGGTAGCACTGAAGCTTTCTTT
V: TRBV6-5; size: .; D: TRBD1; J: TRBJ2-7; CDR3: CASSPPRDSYYEQYF; DNA: TGTGCCAGCAGCCCCCCTAGGGACAGTTACTACGAGCAGTACTTC
V: TRBV29-1; size: once; D: TRBD1; J: TRBJ1-2; CDR3: CSARGTGGIFSF; DNA: TGCAGCGCCCGAGGGACAGGGGGTATTTTTTCCTTC
V: TRBV29-1; size: .; D: TRBD2; J: TRBJ2-2; CDR3: CSVDAGGTGELFF; DNA: TGCAGCGTTGACGCGGGAGGCACCGGGGAGCTGTTTTTT
V: TRBV19; size: .; D: .; J: TRBJ2-7; CDR3: CASSMGPLSSYEQYF; DNA: TGTGCCAGTAGTATGGGGCCGCTGAGCTCCTACGAGCAGTACTTC
V: TRBV3-1/TRBV3-2; size: .; D: .; J: TRBJ2-7; CDR3: CASSQGLLFSPSVKQYF; DNA: TGTGCCAGCAGCCAAGGTTTATTATTCTCCCCGTCGGTCAAGCAGTACTTC
V: TRBV28; size: once; D: .; J: TRBJ2-4; CDR3: CASSDYPVVAEAKNIQYF; DNA: TGTGCCAGCAGTGACTATCCAGTCGTAGCGGAAGCCAAAAACATTCAGTACTTC
V: TRBV28; size: .; D: TRBD1; J: TRBJ2-1; CDR3: CASLGGGGIYNEQFF; DNA: TGTGCCAGCCTAGGGGGCGGAGGAATCTACAATGAGCAGTTCTTC
V: TRBV19; size: .; D: TRBD2; J: TRBJ2-1; CDR3: CASSIDLSGTSGYNEQFF; DNA: TGTGCCAGTAGTATAGATCTATCGGGGACTAGCGGATACAATGAGCAGTTCTTC
V: TRBV27; size: .; D: TRBD1; J: TRBJ2-6; CDR3: CASSATGAANVLTF; DNA: TGTGCCAGCAGTGCCACAGGGGCTGCCAACGTCCTGACTTTC
V: TRBV2; size: .; D: TRBD1; J: TRBJ1-6; CDR3: CARSGTGGSPLHF; DNA: TGTGCCAGATCAGGGACAGGGGGTTCACCCCTCCACTTT
V: TRBV24-1; size: .; D: .; J: TRBJ2-3; CDR3: CATSEDAGWGTTDTQYF; DNA: TGTGCCACCAGTGAGGACGCAGGGTGGGGAACAACAGATACGCAGTATTTT
V: TRBV28; size: .; D: TRBD2; J: TRBJ2-7; CDR3: CASSRSAGGGGEQYF; DNA: TGTGCCAGCAGCCGGTCGGCGGGAGGAGGCGGAGAGCAGTACTTC
V: TRBV3-1/TRBV3-2; size: .; D: .; J: TRBJ2-5; CDR3: CASSQGAWTQETQYF; DNA: TGTGCCAGCAGCCAAGGTGCTTGGACTCAAGAGACCCAGTACTTC
V: TRBV19; size: .; D: .; J: TRBJ2-5; CDR3: CASRLEGANHRKETQYF; DNA: TGTGCCAGTAGGTTGGAGGGAGCCAACCACCGTAAGGAGACCCAGTACTTC
V: TRBV30; size: .; D: TRBD1; J: TRBJ1-1; CDR3: CAWSGTVEAFF; DNA: TGTGCCTGGAGCGGGACAGTCGAGGCTTTCTTT
V: TRBV27; size: .; D: TRBD1; J: TRBJ1-2; CDR3: CASSFQGQGNYGYTF; DNA: TGTGCCAGCAGTTTCCAGGGACAGGGAAACTATGGCTACACCTTC
V: TRBV6-2/TRBV6-3; size: .; D: .; J: TRBJ2-3; CDR3: CASSYTEASTDTQYF; DNA: TGTGCCAGCAGTTACACCGAGGCTAGCACAGATACGCAGTATTTT
V: TRBV4-3; size: .; D: .; J: TRBJ1-3; CDR3: CASSQDPPSAGNTIYF; DNA: TGCGCCAGCAGCCAAGATCCCCCGTCCGCTGGAAACACCATATATTTT
V: TRBV5-6; size: .; D: TRBD2; J: TRBJ2-5; CDR3: CASSHGGGLETQYF; DNA: TGTGCCAGCAGCCACGGGGGAGGGTTAGAGACCCAGTACTTC
V: TRBV7-9; size: .; D: TRBD1; J: TRBJ2-1; CDR3: CASSPRGLSYNEQFF; DNA: TGTGCCAGCAGCCCGAGGGGGCTATCCTACAATGAGCAGTTCTTC
V: TRBV5-1; size: .; D: .; J: TRBJ1-4; CDR3: CASSLLQSNEKLFF; DNA: TGCGCCAGCAGCTTGTTGCAGTCGAATGAAAAACTGTTTTTT
V: TRBV27; size: .; D: .; J: TRBJ2-6; CDR3: CASSYQSGANVLTF; DNA: TGTGCCAGCAGTTATCAATCTGGGGCCAACGTCCTGACTTTC
V: TRBV28; size: .; D: .; J: TRBJ1-1; CDR3: CASRSETGLTAFF; DNA: TGTGCCAGCAGATCCGAAACAGGGCTTACGGCTTTCTTT
V: TRBV18; size: .; D: .; J: TRBJ2-1; CDR3: CASSPAGWGNEQFF; DNA: TGTGCCAGCTCACCAGCGGGTTGGGGCAATGAGCAGTTCTTC
V: TRBV28; size: once; D: TRBD2; J: TRBJ2-1; CDR3: CASESSGRAEEQFF; DNA: TGTGCCAGCGAAAGTAGCGGGAGGGCAGAAGAGCAGTTCTTC
V: TRBV5-1; size: .; D: .; J: TRBJ1-3; CDR3: CASSPTASSGNTIYF; DNA: TGCGCCAGCAGCCCAACCGCCAGTTCGGGAAACACCATATATTTT
V: TRBV6-1; size: .; D: .; J: TRBJ1-2; CDR3: CASSELEAGTNYGYTF; DNA: TGTGCCAGCAGTGAACTGGAGGCGGGAACTAACTATGGCTACACCTTC
V: TRBV2; size: .; D: TRBD1; J: TRBJ1-1; CDR3: CASSDYRGNTEAFF; DNA: TGTGCCAGCAGTGACTACAGGGGAAACACTGAAGCTTTCTTT
V: TRBV18; size: .; D: TRBD2; J: TRBJ2-7; CDR3: CASSPPTSGFYEQYF; DNA: TGTGCCAGCTCACCACCGACTAGCGGGTTCTACGAGCAGTACTTC
V: TRBV11-3; size: .; D: TRBD2; J: TRBJ2-1; CDR3: CASSLDTSGAYNEQFF; DNA: TGTGCCAGCAGCTTAGATACTAGCGGAGCCTACAATGAGCAGTTCTTC
V: TRBV7-9; size: .; D: .; J: TRBJ1-2; CDR3: CASSLGHGGYGYTF; DNA: TGTGCCAGCAGCTTAGGTCATGGCGGCTATGGCTACACCTTC
V: TRBV6-5; size: .; D: TRBD1; J: TRBJ1-2; CDR3: CASSYDGQAPYGYTF; DNA: TGTGCCAGCAGTTATGACGGACAGGCGCCCTATGGCTACACCTTC
V: TRBV5-1; size: once; D: TRBD1; J: TRBJ2-5; CDR3: CASSPGQGGGETQYF; DNA: TGCGCCAGCAGCCCGGGACAGGGGGGTGGCGAGACCCAGTACTTC
V: TRBV20-1; size: .; D: .; J: TRBJ1-2; CDR3: CSASAHETDYGYTF; DNA: TGCAGTGCTAGTGCCCATGAAACTGACTATGGCTACACCTTC
V: TRBV11-3; size: .; D: .; J: TRBJ2-5; CDR3: CASSLTREETQYF; DNA: TGTGCCAGCAGCCTGACTAGAGAAGAGACCCAGTACTTC
V: TRBV4-1; size: .; D: TRBD2; J: TRBJ2-1; CDR3: CASSLSGRAGNEQFF; DNA: TGCGCCAGCAGCCTTAGCGGGAGGGCCGGGAATGAGCAGTTCTTC
V: TRBV7-3; size: .; D: .; J: TRBJ1-1; CDR3: CASSEREDTEAFF; DNA: TGTGCCAGCAGCGAGAGGGAGGACACTGAAGCTTTCTTT
V: TRBV5-1; size: .; D: TRBD1; J: TRBJ1-1; CDR3: CASSFRTGGTEAFF; DNA: TGCGCCAGCAGCTTTAGGACAGGGGGCACTGAAGCTTTCTTT
V: TRBV28; size: .; D: TRBD1; J: TRBJ1-2; CDR3: CASSPGTGAHGYTF; DNA: TGTGCCAGCAGTCCGGGGACAGGGGCACATGGCTACACCTTC
V: TRBV3-1/TRBV3-2; size: .; D: .; J: TRBJ1-1; CDR3: CASSAEGLEAFF; DNA: TGTGCCAGCAGCGCAGAGGGCCTTGAAGCTTTCTTT
V: TRBV29-1; size: .; D: .; J: TRBJ1-4; CDR3: CSASYNEKLFF; DNA: TGCAGCGCCTCGTATAATGAAAAACTGTTTTTT